This TCR beta chain was found in a study of blood T cells in healthy people across ages. The donors, aged 6 to 90, were healthy Caucasians from Russia. Every participating donor contributed roughly 10 milliliters of peripheral blood through a draw. The second PCR ran about 6 to 11 cycles with a sample-barcoded 5' primer and J-beta primers. Every cDNA molecule bore a tag from a template-switch adaptor containing 12 random nucleotides. TCRdb re-analysed the 5' RACE reads in MiXCR, keeping a single row per CDR3 protein. There are 540,000 or so distinct CDR3 sequences in the sample; approximately 25% occur only once, and 18% lies in the top ten. Trimming stripped 6 bases from V and 7 bases from J, with 12 bases between. Per the germline V gene, CDR1 is MNHEY and CDR2 is SVGAGI. The CDR3 covers 13 residues. This clonotype came up a few times.

The receptor was isolated from a woman in her seventies in good health. V and J are TRBV6-5 and TRBJ2-2; maybe TRBD2 (6 bases). Sequencing was carried out using blood. The chain's CDR3 is CASSQGGIGELFF. CDR3 sequence (DNA): TGTGCCAGCAGCCAAGGAGGGATCGGGGAGCTGTTTTTT.